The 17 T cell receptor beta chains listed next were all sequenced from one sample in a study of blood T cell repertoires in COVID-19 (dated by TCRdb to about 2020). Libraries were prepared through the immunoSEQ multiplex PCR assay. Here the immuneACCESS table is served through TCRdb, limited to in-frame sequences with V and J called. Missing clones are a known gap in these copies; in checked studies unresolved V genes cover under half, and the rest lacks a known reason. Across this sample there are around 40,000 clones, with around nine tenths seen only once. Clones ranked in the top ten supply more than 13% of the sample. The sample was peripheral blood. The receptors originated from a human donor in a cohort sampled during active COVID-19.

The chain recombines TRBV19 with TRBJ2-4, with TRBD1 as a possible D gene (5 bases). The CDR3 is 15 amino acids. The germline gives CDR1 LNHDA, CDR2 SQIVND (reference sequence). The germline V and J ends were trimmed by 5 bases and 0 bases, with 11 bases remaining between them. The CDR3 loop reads CASSSGSGAKNIQYF. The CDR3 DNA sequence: TGTGCCAGTAGTTCAGGGTCCGGAGCCAAAAACATTCAGTACTTC.

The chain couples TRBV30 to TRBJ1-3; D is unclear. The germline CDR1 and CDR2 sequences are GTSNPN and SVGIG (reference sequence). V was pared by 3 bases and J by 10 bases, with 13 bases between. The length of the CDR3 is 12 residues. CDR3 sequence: CAWSQEGRTIYF. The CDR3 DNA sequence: TGTGCCTGGAGCCAGGAGGGTCGTACCATATATTTT.

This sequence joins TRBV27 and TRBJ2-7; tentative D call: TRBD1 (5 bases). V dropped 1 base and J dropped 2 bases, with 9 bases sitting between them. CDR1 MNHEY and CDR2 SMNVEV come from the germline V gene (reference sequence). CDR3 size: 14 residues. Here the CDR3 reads CASSLFQGPYEQYF. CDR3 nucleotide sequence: TGTGCCAGCAGTTTATTTCAGGGCCCCTACGAGCAGTACTTC.

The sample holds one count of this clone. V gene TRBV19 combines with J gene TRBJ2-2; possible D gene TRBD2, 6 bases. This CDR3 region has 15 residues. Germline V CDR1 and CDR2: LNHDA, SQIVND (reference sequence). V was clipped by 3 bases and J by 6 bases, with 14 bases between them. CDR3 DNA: TGTGCCAGTAGTATCGCGGGGTCGGTATCCGGGGAGCTGTTTTTT. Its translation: CASSIAGSVSGELFF.

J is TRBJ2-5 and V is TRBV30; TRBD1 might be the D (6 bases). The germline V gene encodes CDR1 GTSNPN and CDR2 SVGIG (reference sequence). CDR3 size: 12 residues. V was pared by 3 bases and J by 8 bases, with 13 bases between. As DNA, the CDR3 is TGTGCCTGGAGCTCCTCGGGGACAACCCAGTACTTC. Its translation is CAWSSSGTTQYF.

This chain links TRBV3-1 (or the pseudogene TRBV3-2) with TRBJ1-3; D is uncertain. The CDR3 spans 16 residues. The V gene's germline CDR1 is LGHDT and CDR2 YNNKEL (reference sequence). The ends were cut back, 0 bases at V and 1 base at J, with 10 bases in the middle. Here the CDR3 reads CASSQDGEGSGNTIYF. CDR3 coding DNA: TGTGCCAGCAGCCAAGATGGGGAGGGTTCTGGAAACACCATATATTTT.

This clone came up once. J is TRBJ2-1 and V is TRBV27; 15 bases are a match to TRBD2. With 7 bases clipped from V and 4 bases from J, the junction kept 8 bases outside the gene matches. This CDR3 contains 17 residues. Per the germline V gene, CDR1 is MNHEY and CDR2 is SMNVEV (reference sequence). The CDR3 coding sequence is TGTGCCAGCACTCCGGGACTAGCGGGGGGTCCTTACAATGAGCAGTTCTTC. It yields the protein CASTPGLAGGPYNEQFF.

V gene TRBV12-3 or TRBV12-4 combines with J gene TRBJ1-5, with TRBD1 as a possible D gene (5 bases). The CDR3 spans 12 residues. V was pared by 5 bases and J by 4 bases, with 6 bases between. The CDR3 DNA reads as TGTGCCAGCAGTCCAGGGAATCAGCCCCAGCATTTT. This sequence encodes CASSPGNQPQHF.

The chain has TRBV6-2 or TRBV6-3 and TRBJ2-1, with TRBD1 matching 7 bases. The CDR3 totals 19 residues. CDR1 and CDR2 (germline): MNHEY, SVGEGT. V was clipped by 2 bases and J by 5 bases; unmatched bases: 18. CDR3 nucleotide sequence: TGTGCCAGCAGTTACCCTACCTACGGGGAAGGGGGCCGAGACAATGAGCAGTTCTTC. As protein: CASSYPTYGEGGRDNEQFF.

The CDR3 sequence is CASSRTGTGLYEQYF. Written as DNA, the CDR3 is TGTGCCAGCAGTCGAACCGGGACAGGGCTCTACGAGCAGTACTTC. The chain combines TRBV6-5 with TRBJ2-7; 9 positions match TRBD1. The V gene end was trimmed by 5 bases and the J gene end by 3 bases; junction bases not matched to a gene: 8. Germline CDR1 reads MNHEY; CDR2 reads SVGAGI. The CDR3 contains 15 residues.

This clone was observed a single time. CDR3 nucleotide sequence: TGTGCCTGGAGTCCTCTATGGGGCGGACAAGAGACCCAGTACTTC. Translation: CAWSPLWGGQETQYF. The V and J genes are TRBV30 and TRBJ2-5, with D perhaps matching TRBD1 (5 bases). CDR1 and CDR2 from the germline V gene are GTSNPN and SVGIG (reference sequence). Trimming stripped 2 bases from V and 2 bases from J, with 15 bases between. The CDR3 is 15 amino acids. Complete variable domain (other parts from reference TRBV30 and TRBJ2-5): SQTIHQWPATLVQPVGSPLSLECTVEGTSNPNLYWYRQAAGRGLQLLFYSVGIGQISSEVPQNLSASRPQDRQFILSSKKLLLSDSGFYLCAWSPLWGGQETQYFGPGTRLLVL.

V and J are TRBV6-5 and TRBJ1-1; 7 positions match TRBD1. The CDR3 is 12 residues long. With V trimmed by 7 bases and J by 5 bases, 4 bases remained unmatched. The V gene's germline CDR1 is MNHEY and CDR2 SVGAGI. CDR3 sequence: CASTATGTEAFF. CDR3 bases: TGTGCCAGCACCGCGACAGGGACTGAAGCTTTCTTT.

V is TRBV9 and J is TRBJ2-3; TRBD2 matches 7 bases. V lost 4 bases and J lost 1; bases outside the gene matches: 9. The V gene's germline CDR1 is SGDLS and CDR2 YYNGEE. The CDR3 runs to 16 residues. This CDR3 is CASSPHGAGGTDTQYF. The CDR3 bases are TGTGCCAGCAGCCCCCACGGGGCGGGGGGCACAGATACGCAGTATTTT.

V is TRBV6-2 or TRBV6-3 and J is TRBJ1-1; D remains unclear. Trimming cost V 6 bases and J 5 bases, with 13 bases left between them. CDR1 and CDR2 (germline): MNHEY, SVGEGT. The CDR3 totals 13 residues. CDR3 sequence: CASSSSLGTEAFF. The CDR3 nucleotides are TGTGCCAGCAGCTCTAGTTTAGGAACTGAAGCTTTCTTT.

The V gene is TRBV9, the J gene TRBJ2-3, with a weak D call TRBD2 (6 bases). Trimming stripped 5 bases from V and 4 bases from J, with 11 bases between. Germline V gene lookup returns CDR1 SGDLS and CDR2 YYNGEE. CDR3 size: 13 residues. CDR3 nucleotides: TGTGCCAGCAGTACTAGCCTCGCAGATACGCAGTATTTT. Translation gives CASSTSLADTQYF. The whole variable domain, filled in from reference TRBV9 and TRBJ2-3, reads DSGVTQTPKHLITATGQRVTLRCSPRSGDLSVYWYQQSLDQGLQFLIQYYNGEERAKGNILERFSAQQFPDLHSELNLSSLELGDSALYFCASSTSLADTQYFGPGTRLTVL.

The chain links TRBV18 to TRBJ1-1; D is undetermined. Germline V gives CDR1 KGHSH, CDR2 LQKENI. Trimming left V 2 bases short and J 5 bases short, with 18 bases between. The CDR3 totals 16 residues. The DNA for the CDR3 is TGTGCCAGCTCACCAACCGGGGTCCCCTCCCGAACTGAAGCTTTCTTT. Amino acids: CASSPTGVPSRTEAFF. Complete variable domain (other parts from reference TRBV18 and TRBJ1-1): NAGVMQNPRHLVRRRGQEARLRCSPMKGHSHVYWYRQLPEEGLKFMVYLQKENIIDESGMPKERFSAEFPKEGPSILRIQQVVRGDSAAYFCASSPTGVPSRTEAFFGQGTRLTVV.

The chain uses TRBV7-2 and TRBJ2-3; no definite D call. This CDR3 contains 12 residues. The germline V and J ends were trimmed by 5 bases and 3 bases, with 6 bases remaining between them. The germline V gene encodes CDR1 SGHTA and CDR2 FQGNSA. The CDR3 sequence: CASSPVTDTQYF. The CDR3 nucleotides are TGTGCCAGCAGCCCTGTTACAGATACGCAGTATTTT.